This entry concerns a single T cell receptor beta chain. No antigen is known for it. Per-base qualities were not stored, and no clone one base away is much larger. The library was obtained by RACE. The listed sequencing device is NextSeq 500. During library preparation, unique molecular identifiers were attached to individual cDNA molecules so that TCRs could be counted quantitatively and reproducibly. Each blood RNA sample was used to sequence both TCR alpha and TCR beta chains. Processing in the source paper ran as follows. Samples had a median of about 90,000 TCRs, with a range from 23,224 to 690,600. V, J and CDR3 annotation of the TCR reads was carried out using the Decombinator software suite. Every sample was subsampled to the same number of TCRs (28,000) for the PS versus PT1 abundance plots. Expanded TCRs were defined as absent before sensitization and observed at least eight times at the 2-week time point. The public reads were run again by TCRdb, first through fastp at Q25 and then through MiXCR, and only productive beta chains were kept. CDR3 protein sequences are deduplicated, and each keeps its most common genes and DNA. The V and J calls here are based on TCRdb, not the publication. For this sample the table gives approximately 82,000 distinct CDR3 sequences, of which less than 8.5% were detected only once. The ten largest clones add up to 1% to 1.5% of the sample.

The meaning of the sample's time point label: patch test 2, 6 weeks after DPC sensitization. The sample's treatment or condition label, in plain terms: therapeutic diphenylcyclopropenone sensitization with weekly scalp DPC. Blood at each patch-test visit was drawn before the patch test was applied. Patients were considered eligible if aged 18 to 70, diagnosed with alopecia and deemed suitable for DPC therapy, and patients were excluded if pregnant. Total RNA was extracted from unfractionated whole blood collected in Tempus Blood RNA tubes. V is clipped by 7 bases and J by 3 bases, and the sequence between their germline boundaries is 15 bases long. Looking up the germline V gene (reference sequence) yields CDR1 SEHNR and CDR2 FQNEAQ. Inclusive of the bounding cysteine and phenylalanine, the CDR3 is 14 residues long. Kept here is only the CDR3 DNA, which spans 42 bases and is read in frame from base 1.

These data originate in a study of human T cells and chemical hapten exposure (dated by TCRdb to 2020 to 2022). At the level of the whole study: For sensitization, 2% DPC in acetone was applied to a 2 cm by 2 cm area of upper inner arm skin. Patch testing was done on the upper back using Finn chambers containing 0.01% DPC, and results were scored after 6 days according to International Contact Dermatitis Research Group standards. In alopecia patients, the study followed how the peripheral blood TCR repertoire changed in vivo over primary and secondary sensitization to diphenylcyclopropenone (DPC), a hapten. Blood was sampled from patients pre-sensitization (week 0) and at 2, 6 and about 24 weeks after DPC sensitization. Alopecia areata with under or over 50% scalp involvement, alopecia totalis and alopecia universalis were represented in the patient cohort, which was mostly female. Throughout the roughly 25-week study period, patients were also given weekly therapeutic DPC doses on the scalp. Libraries were pooled for sequencing, and per-sample TCR yields varied mainly because of small differences in library volumes within the pool. Blood for TCR sequencing was provided by twenty-nine alopecia patients at one to four time points (pre-sensitization, 2, 6 and 24 weeks).

What the study reported, not specific to this receptor: Expanded TCRs formed significantly more large CDR3 similarity clusters than pre-sensitization or healthy control sets, consistent with antigen-driven responses. Repeated subsampling changed both the strength of the expansion versus patch-test correlation and the threshold at which the correlation became significant. DPC sensitization did not change the number of TCRs with a frequency above 1 in 1000, and there was no evidence of changes in global repertoire structure. Because all patients had alopecia, a presumed autoimmune disease, the immune response of the patients might differ from that of healthy individuals. Patch test score was positively correlated with the number of PT1 expanded TCRs, with significance at thresholds 8, 16 and 32 but not at 4.

This clonotype was obtained from a woman aged 30 to 39 with alopecia areata. Some clones in this sample may be carry-over from other donors' samples. Here the chain combines TRBV7-9 and TRBJ1-2, with the D gene not confidently named. The sequences come from whole blood, collected in connection with sensitization to the hapten diphenylcyclopropenone (DPC). The CDR3 protein: CASMPREEHYGYTF. DNA sequence: TGTGCCAGCATGCCCCGGGAAGAGCACTATGGCTACACCTTC.